The rows below give T cell receptor beta chains drawn from one sample of a study of blood T cell repertoires in COVID-19. The method was immunoSEQ multiplex PCR; TCRdb's version includes in-frame clones alone and lacks a portion of them. The sample includes around 390,000 clones, roughly 89% of them seen just once. Source material: PBMCs or T cells enriched from blood (not recorded which). The source is a woman aged 45-59 years who had recovered from COVID-19. Both conserved end residues are part of each CDR3. A D gene is named only where the DNA matches it firmly. Not every row has a clone size; where given, it reads once, few, many or a size class.

>TRBJ2-5|TRBV4-2|TRBD2|NA
TGTGCCAGCAGTCCAATAGCGGGGGGGCACCAAGAGACCCAGTACTTC
CASSPIAGGHQETQYF
>TRBJ1-1|TRBV15|NA|few
TGTGCCACCAGTAAGGACAGTCCTGAAGCTTTCTTT
CATSKDSPEAFF
>TRBJ2-7|TRBV28|TRBD2|NA
TGTGCCAGCAGTCCTAGCGGGGGGGAACCCTACGAGCAGTACTTC
CASSPSGGEPYEQYF
>TRBJ1-1|TRBV28|NA|NA
TGTGCCAGCAGCTCCAGGGAGGAAGGAGCTTTCTTT
CASSSREEGAFF
>TRBJ2-5|TRBV3-1/TRBV3-2|NA|NA
TGTGCCAGCAGAATAGCCGGGCAAGAGACCCAGTACTTC
CASRIAGQETQYF
>TRBJ1-2|TRBV5-8|NA|NA
TGTGCCAGCAGCTTGTTGGGACGGAGGGTATATGGCTACACCTTC
CASSLLGRRVYGYTF
>TRBJ1-2|TRBV5-4|NA|NA
TGTGCCAGCAGCAACGCCGCGGGGGACTTCTATGGCTACACCTTC
CASSNAAGDFYGYTF
>TRBJ2-1|TRBV7-8|NA|NA
TGTGCCAGCAGCTTAGCGGTGGCAGGGGCTGGCGATGAGCAGTTCTTC
CASSLAVAGAGDEQFF
>TRBJ1-2|TRBV6-5|TRBD1|NA
TGTGCCAGCAGTCACGGGACAGTTGGCTACACCTTC
CASSHGTVGYTF
>TRBJ2-5|TRBV10-3|NA|NA
TGTGCAGTAAAAGGAGGGGATCAAGAGACCCAGTACTTC
CAVKGGDQETQYF